This T cell receptor (beta chain) came from a study of T-cell memory formation after mild COVID-19. Study details: For the most part, TCR clusters were specific to one donor.

Germline V gives CDR1 DFQATT, CDR2 SNEGSKA (reference sequence). The CDR3 extends over 15 amino acids. The V and J ends lost 4 bases and 4 bases respectively, with 17 bases between them. Researchers used 5'RACE with constant-segment primers to make TCR alpha and TCR beta cDNA libraries that carry sample barcodes and UMIs. MiXCR, run by TCRdb on the 5' RACE reads, gives a single entry per CDR3 protein. The data contain 300,000 to 400,000 distinct CDR3 sequences, around 27% of them singletons. In regard to this clonotype: Its specificity is not known.

Study-level results: Contracting clones, day 15 to 85, had balanced CD4/CD8, and later expanders favored CD4+.

This sequence originates from an adult woman who had mild COVID-19 (a few samples of this study predate the infection). Cell type and time point are not known. The J gene is TRBJ2-1, the V gene TRBV20-1, with no clear D. Sequencing input: PBMCs or a T cell subset sorted from them (not recorded which). In DNA form, the CDR3 reads TGCAGTGCTATTAGTAGTGGGAACGTATACAATGAGCAGTTCTTC. This translates into CSAISSGNVYNEQFF.